The clone carrying this TCR beta chain was observed a few times. Its antigen remains unidentified. The data were obtained in a study of T-cell memory formation after mild COVID-19. Study-wide results and limits: The finding that pre-infection memory included some responding clones suggested that cross-reactive memory joined. Contracting clones, day 15 to 85, had balanced CD4/CD8, and later expanders favored CD4+.

V dropped 8 bases and J dropped 12; count of bases not matched to a gene: 5. The CDR3 has 11 amino acids. Germline values: CDR1 SGHTA, CDR2 FQGTGA. From the 5' RACE reads, TCRdb called clonotypes with MiXCR, one entry per CDR3 protein. The data hold about 310,000 distinct CDR3 sequences, with approximately 19% observed a single time. The sequenced sample was PBMCs or a T cell subset sorted from them (not recorded which). The TCR was taken from a man aged 18 to 35 who had mild COVID-19 (a few samples of this study predate the infection). Cell type and time point are not known. The chain carries TRBV7-3 and TRBJ2-3; 10 bases map to TRBD2. As DNA, the CDR3 is TGTGCCAGCGGAACTAGCGGGGAACAGTATTTT. This encodes CASGTSGEQYF.